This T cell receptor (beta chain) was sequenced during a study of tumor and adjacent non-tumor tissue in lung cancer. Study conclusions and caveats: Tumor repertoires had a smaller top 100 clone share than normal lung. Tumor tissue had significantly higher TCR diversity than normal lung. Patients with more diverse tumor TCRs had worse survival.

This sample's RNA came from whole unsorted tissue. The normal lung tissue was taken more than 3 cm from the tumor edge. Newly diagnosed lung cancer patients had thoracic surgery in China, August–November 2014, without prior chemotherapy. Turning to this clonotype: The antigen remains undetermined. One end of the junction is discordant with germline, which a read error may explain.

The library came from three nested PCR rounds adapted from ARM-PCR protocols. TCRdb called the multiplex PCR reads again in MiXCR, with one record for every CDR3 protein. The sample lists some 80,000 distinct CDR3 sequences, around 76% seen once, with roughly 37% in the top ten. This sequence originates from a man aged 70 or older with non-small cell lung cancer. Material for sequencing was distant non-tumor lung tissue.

CDR3 sequence reads: CSVTGQGTNTQYF. CDR3 bases: TGCAGCGTTACTGGGCAGGGCACAAATACGCAGTATTTC. The rearrangement links TRBV29-1 to TRBJ2-3, with D perhaps TRBD1 (5 bases). This CDR3 is built from 13 residues. CDR1 and CDR2 (germline): SQVTM, ANQGSEA.